This TCR beta chain stems from a study of human T cells and chemical hapten exposure. Whole-study results and caveats: The study found expanded TCRs formed significantly more large CDR3 similarity clusters than controls.

With regard to this clonotype: The antigen remains unidentified.

The ends were cut back, 1 base at V and 5 bases at J, with 11 bases in the middle. Germline V gene data show CDR1 as MGHRA and CDR2 as YSYEKL. CDR3 length: 14 amino acids. The authors' processing: Counts of TCRs in each sample centred on a median of about 99,000 and extended from around 25,000 to 690,000. A single record per CDR3 protein comes from TCRdb applying MiXCR to the RACE reads. The V and J calls were determined by TCRdb, not by the authors. The sample records 35,000 to 45,000 distinct CDR3 sequences, approximately 9% being singletons. Time point meaning: patch test 2, 6 weeks after DPC sensitization. As for treatment: therapeutic diphenylcyclopropenone sensitization with weekly scalp DPC. Alopecia patients between 18 and 70 years old and suitable for DPC were used as donors.

This TCR derives from a woman aged 40 to 49 with alopecia areata. Some clones in this sample may be carry-over from other donors' samples. The gene calls are TRBV4-1 and TRBJ2-5, with D perhaps matching TRBD1 (5 bases). The sequencing here drew on whole blood, taken in connection with sensitization to the hapten diphenylcyclopropenone (DPC). In DNA form, the CDR3 reads TGCGCCAGCAGCCAAGTAGCAGGGCTGGAGACCCAGTACTTC. Protein: CASSQVAGLETQYF.